The 32 T cell receptor beta chains below come from one sample, sequenced in a study of blood T cell repertoires in COVID-19. Using immunoSEQ multiplex PCR, the repertoire was profiled, and TCRdb retains in-frame clones only, with some absent. This sample has around 59,000 clones, with around 81% found just once. Sequencing input: peripheral blood. The receptors were gathered from a man aged 60 to 75 with acute or convalescent COVID-19.

This sequence joins TRBV7-9 and TRBJ1-4, with 9 bases identical to TRBD1. The trim removed 4 bases at V and 5 bases at J, leaving 2 bases unmatched. Germline V gene lookup returns CDR1 SEHNR and CDR2 FQNEAQ (reference sequence). The CDR3 has 14 amino acids. The CDR3 nucleotides read TGTGCCAGCAGCTCGACAGGGGGGAATGAAAAACTGTTTTTT. Its translation: CASSSTGGNEKLFF.

The chain links TRBV5-4 to TRBJ2-2, with 12 bases fitting TRBD2. The CDR3 covers 16 residues. V trimming: 2 bases; J trimming: 6 bases; junction bases outside the gene matches: 5. Germline-derived CDR1 and CDR2 are SGHNT and YYREEE (reference sequence). This chain's CDR3 is CASSLMLAGGSGELFF. DNA of the CDR3: TGTGCCAGCAGCTTAATGCTAGCGGGGGGGTCCGGGGAGCTGTTTTTT.

The rearrangement links TRBV9 to TRBJ2-3; TRBD2 agrees at 7 bases. The V gene end was trimmed by 4 bases and the J gene end by 1 base; junction bases not matched to a gene: 12. CDR1 SGDLS and CDR2 YYNGEE come from the germline V gene. The CDR3 spans 17 residues. In nucleotides, the CDR3 is TGTGCCAGCAGCCATCAAGTAAGCGGGGACCGCACAGATACGCAGTATTTT. This encodes CASSHQVSGDRTDTQYF.

This chain joins TRBV18 and TRBJ2-5; D unresolved. Germline-derived CDR1 and CDR2 are KGHSH and LQKENI. V lost 2 bases and J lost 4, with 8 bases in between. This CDR3 comprises 13 residues. In DNA form, the CDR3 reads TGTGCCAGCTCACCATACAAACGAGAGACCCAGTACTTC. This codes for CASSPYKRETQYF.

The chain employs TRBV28 and TRBJ1-1, with D possibly being TRBD1 (5 bases). Trimming removed 4 bases at V and 4 bases at J, with 10 bases between. Germline CDR1 and CDR2: MDHEN and SYDVKM. CDR3 size: 13 residues. Written as DNA, the CDR3 is TGTGCCAGCAGTTCCAGGGTTCTCACTGAAGCTTTCTTT. This codes for CASSSRVLTEAFF.

This rearrangement joins TRBV4-1 to TRBJ2-1; D may be TRBD2 (6 bases). The CDR3 sequence is 13 residues long. Trimming left V 4 bases short and J 5 bases short, with 9 bases between. Germline V gene lookup returns CDR1 MGHRA and CDR2 YSYEKL. The CDR3 loop reads CASSLRTNNEQFF. CDR3 coding DNA: TGCGCCAGCAGCCTCCGGACTAACAATGAGCAGTTCTTC.

This sequence joins TRBV20-1 and TRBJ1-5; D unresolved. This CDR3 is 14 amino acids long. Germline V lookup: CDR1 DFQATT, CDR2 SNEGSKA (reference sequence). Trimming shortened V by 3 bases and J by 4 bases, and 13 bases separated the two germline ends. The CDR3 loop reads CSASSQRVNQPQHF. CDR3 DNA: TGCAGTGCTAGTAGCCAGCGAGTTAATCAGCCCCAGCATTTT.

CDR3 bases: TGTGCCAGCAGCTCGGGACTAGCGGCTAGCACAGATACGCAGTATTTT. Translated, it gives CASSSGLAASTDTQYF. J is TRBJ2-3 and V is TRBV7-3; 11 bases are a match to TRBD2. The CDR3 is 16 residues long. Germline-derived CDR1 and CDR2 are SGHTA and FQGTGA. The ends lost 4 bases at V and 0 bases at J; junction bases unmatched: 3.

The chain joins TRBV27 to TRBJ2-3; D ambiguous. The CDR3 loop spans 12 amino acids. The ends were cut back, 5 bases at V and 8 bases at J, with 11 bases in the middle. Per the germline V gene, CDR1 is MNHEY and CDR2 is SMNVEV (reference sequence). The CDR3 coding sequence is TGTGCCAGCAGTCCAATGACTGGTACGCAGTATTTT. As protein: CASSPMTGTQYF.

The chain recombines TRBV3-1 (or the pseudogene TRBV3-2) with TRBJ2-7, with 7 bases fitting TRBD2. The V and J ends lost 8 bases and 4 bases, in that order; junction bases with no gene match: 11. The CDR3 runs to 14 residues. CDR1 and CDR2 from the germline V gene are LGHDT and YNNKEL (reference sequence). CDR3 in amino acids: CASQGRGEEYEQYF. CDR3 bases: TGTGCCAGCCAGGGACGGGGGGAGGAATACGAGCAGTACTTC.

The chain joins TRBV18 to TRBJ2-3, with TRBD1 matching 11 bases. With V trimmed by 5 bases and J by 5 bases, 6 bases remained unmatched. The CDR3 has 15 amino acids. Germline CDR1 reads KGHSH; CDR2 reads LQKENI. The CDR3 loop is CASSSGQGAGDTQYF. In DNA, the CDR3 is TGTGCCAGCTCAAGCGGACAGGGGGCGGGAGATACGCAGTATTTT. Full variable domain (remainder filled in from reference TRBV18 and TRBJ2-3): NAGVMQNPRHLVRRRGQEARLRCSPMKGHSHVYWYRQLPEEGLKFMVYLQKENIIDESGMPKERFSAEFPKEGPSILRIQQVVRGDSAAYFCASSSGQGAGDTQYFGPGTRLTVL.

The chain links TRBV27 to TRBJ1-2; 8 nucleotides align to TRBD1. Germline V gene data show CDR1 as MNHEY and CDR2 as SMNVEV (reference sequence). The CDR3 runs 13 residues. J gave up 7 bases and V 6 bases, and 7 bases lay outside the gene matches. This chain's CDR3 is CASSRQGWAGYTF. CDR3 in DNA: TGTGCCAGCAGCCGACAGGGGTGGGCTGGCTACACCTTC.

The rearrangement joins TRBV24-1 to TRBJ1-2; D not certain. Germline CDR1 reads KGHDR; CDR2 reads SFDVKD. V lost 3 bases and J lost 2, with 6 bases in between. The CDR3 is 13 amino acids. CDR3 sequence reads: CATSDRLNYGYTF. The CDR3, as DNA: TGTGCCACCAGTGATCGACTGAACTATGGCTACACCTTC.

The CDR3 DNA is TGTGCCAGTAGTAAGGGACTAGCGGGGGGCCTCAACACCGGGGAGCTGTTTTTT. Translated, it gives CASSKGLAGGLNTGELFF. This chain connects TRBV19 to TRBJ2-2; 15 bases fit TRBD2. The CDR3 length is 18 residues. J was trimmed by 2 bases and V by 4 bases; bases with no gene match: 5. From germline, CDR1 is LNHDA and CDR2 SQIVND (reference sequence).

The chain combines TRBV7-2 with TRBJ2-5; no clear D. V lost 1 base, J lost 4 bases, and 10 bases lay in between. This CDR3 spans 14 amino acids. Germline V gene sequence: CDR1 SGHTA, CDR2 FQGNSA. CDR3: CASSLVPARETQYF. The CDR3 DNA sequence: TGTGCCAGCAGCTTAGTCCCAGCGCGAGAGACCCAGTACTTC.

This clone was recorded only once. The rearrangement uses TRBV7-2 and TRBJ2-4, with TRBD2 as a possible D gene (5 bases). Germline V gives CDR1 SGHTA, CDR2 FQGNSA. V lost 1 base and J 4 bases, leaving 14 bases between the germline ends. The CDR3 runs to 16 residues. The CDR3 nucleotides read TGTGCCAGCAGCTTAGAGTTTCGGGGATCGAAAAACATTCAGTACTTC. Its protein product is CASSLEFRGSKNIQYF. Full variable domain (outside the CDR3, taken from reference TRBV7-2 and TRBJ2-4): GAGVSQSPSNKVTEKGKDVELRCDPISGHTALYWYRQSLGQGLEFLIYFQGNSAPDKSGLPSDRFSAERTGGSVSTLTIQRTQQEDSAVYLCASSLEFRGSKNIQYFGAGTRLSVL.

The sample holds one count of this clone. The chain recombines TRBV5-4 with TRBJ2-5; possible D gene TRBD2, 7 bases. Germline CDR1 is SGHNT and CDR2 is YYREEE (reference sequence). Trimming took off 4 bases at V and 5 bases at J, with 21 bases between the two ends. The CDR3 has 16 amino acids. The CDR3 sequence is CASSVGARGSGETQYF. The CDR3 bases are TGTGCCAGCAGCGTGGGGGCGCGGGGGTCCGGGGAGACCCAGTACTTC.

The rearrangement joins TRBV7-6 to TRBJ1-4; a possible D gene is TRBD1 (5 bases). Germline loops: CDR1 SGHVS, CDR2 FNYEAQ. The CDR3 is 14 residues long. With 5 bases removed from V and 5 bases from J, the gap between germline ends came to 12 bases. CDR3 DNA: TGTGCCAGCAGCGGCAGGGTGGGGAATGAAAAACTGTTTTTT. Protein product: CASSGRVGNEKLFF.

Relative to its sample, this clone is medium-sized (0.01 to 0.1%). DNA for the CDR3: TGTGCCAGCAGCCTACCTATCTCCTACGAGCAGTACTTC. It codes for CASSLPISYEQYF. The chain carries TRBV7-9 and TRBJ2-7; D gene unclear. Germline V lookup: CDR1 SEHNR, CDR2 FQNEAQ (reference sequence). V lost 5 bases and J 0 bases, leaving 8 bases between the germline ends. The CDR3 loop spans 13 amino acids.

This clone occurred a few times. This chain links TRBV30 with TRBJ2-2; 9 bases are shared with TRBD1. This CDR3 has 15 amino acids. Germline CDR1 is GTSNPN and CDR2 is SVGIG (reference sequence). V trimming: 2 bases; J trimming: 1 base; junction bases outside the gene matches: 2. The CDR3 is CAWSKGQGNTGELFF. In DNA, the CDR3 is TGTGCCTGGAGTAAGGGACAGGGGAACACCGGGGAGCTGTTTTTT.

The chain joins TRBV9 to TRBJ1-4; 7 bases line up with TRBD1. V was pared by 1 base and J by 3 bases, with 3 bases of the junction left unmatched. The CDR3 contains 15 residues. Germline V CDR1 and CDR2: SGDLS, YYNGEE. CDR3 bases: TGTGCCAGCAGCGTAATGGGGACAGCTAATGAAAAACTGTTTTTT. Translation gives CASSVMGTANEKLFF. The entire variable domain, with the rest obtained from reference TRBV9 and TRBJ1-4, is as follows: DSGVTQTPKHLITATGQRVTLRCSPRSGDLSVYWYQQSLDQGLQFLIQYYNGEERAKGNILERFSAQQFPDLHSELNLSSLELGDSALYFCASSVMGTANEKLFFGSGTQLSVL.

This clone has more than one count but fewer than ten. The chain uses TRBV18 and TRBJ1-2; D remains unclear. The V end lost 2 bases, the J end lost 2 bases, and 6 bases lay between the germline ends. The CDR3 has 13 amino acids. CDR1 and CDR2 from the germline V gene are KGHSH and LQKENI. The CDR3 loop reads CASSPGQNYGYTF. The CDR3 DNA sequence: TGTGCCAGCTCACCAGGGCAGAACTATGGCTACACCTTC.

The V and J genes are TRBV5-1 and TRBJ2-7; D unclear. Germline V gene sequence: CDR1 SGHRS, CDR2 YFSETQ. The germline V and J ends were trimmed by 2 bases and 5 bases, with 17 bases remaining between them. There are 15 residues in the CDR3. CDR3 residues: CASSLSQASLNEQYF. CDR3 DNA: TGCGCCAGCAGCTTAAGTCAGGCATCTCTAAACGAGCAGTACTTC.

This chain joins TRBV24-1 and TRBJ1-2; the D gene is possibly TRBD1 (5 bases). Germline V gives CDR1 KGHDR, CDR2 SFDVKD. CDR3 length: 13 amino acids. Trimming pared 3 bases from V and 4 bases from J, leaving 8 bases between. The CDR3 sequence is CATSDLDSYGYTF. As DNA, the CDR3 is TGTGCCACCAGTGATCTAGACAGCTATGGCTACACCTTC.

This clone appeared a few times. The chain couples TRBV6-5 to TRBJ2-5, with TRBD2 identical over 8 bases. CDR3 length: 15 residues. With 2 bases clipped from V and 3 bases from J, the junction kept 5 bases outside the gene matches. CDR1 and CDR2 (germline): MNHEY, SVGAGI. For the CDR3, the DNA is TGTGCCAGCAGTTACAGCGCGGGGGGTAAAGAGACCCAGTACTTC. Translating gives CASSYSAGGKETQYF.

This chain joins TRBV6-5 and TRBJ2-7, with D perhaps TRBD1 (6 bases). The CDR3 spans 15 residues. V was clipped by 6 bases and J by 1 base, with 16 bases between them. The germline CDR1 and CDR2 sequences are MNHEY and SVGAGI. CDR3 DNA sequence: TGTGCCAGCAGAAACACAGGGCAGGGGTCCTACGAGCAGTACTTC. Its protein product is CASRNTGQGSYEQYF.

The rearrangement links TRBV5-4 to TRBJ1-4; TRBD1 matches at 8 bases. Germline V gene sequence: CDR1 SGHNT, CDR2 YYREEE (reference sequence). J was trimmed by 6 bases and V by 2 bases; bases with no gene match: 3. The CDR3 sequence is 14 residues long. CDR3 protein: CASSFDRGDEKLFF. The CDR3 nucleotides are TGTGCCAGCAGCTTTGACAGGGGTGATGAAAAACTGTTTTTT.

The chain couples TRBV5-1 to TRBJ1-4; unclear D gene. V was clipped by 4 bases and J by 1 base, with 11 bases between them. Germline-derived CDR1 and CDR2 are SGHRS and YFSETQ. This CDR3 is built from 15 residues. CDR3 loop: CASSQVAQTNEKLFF. The CDR3 DNA reads TGCGCCAGCAGCCAGGTGGCACAAACTAATGAAAAACTGTTTTTT.

The V call is TRBV6-6, the J call TRBJ1-5, with TRBD1 identical over 7 bases. The CDR3 contains 16 residues. Germline assignment: CDR1 MNHNY and CDR2 SVGAGI (reference sequence). V shed 7 bases and J 4 bases; nucleotides not matched to a gene: 13. In nucleotides, the CDR3 is TGTGCCAGCACCGAACTGAGGGGGCAATCGAATCAGCCCCAGCATTTT. Translated: CASTELRGQSNQPQHF.

The chain links TRBV11-1 to TRBJ2-3; TRBD2 is a possible D gene (6 bases). V was pared by 3 bases and J by 4 bases, with 11 bases between. The CDR3 totals 14 residues. Germline CDR1 and CDR2: SGHAT and FQDESV (reference sequence). CDR3 DNA sequence: TGTGCCAGCAGCTTGGGGGGTCGCGCAGATACGCAGTATTTT. It yields the protein CASSLGGRADTQYF.

This clone was recorded once. V is TRBV2 and J is TRBJ1-4, with D uncertain. V lost 4 bases, J lost 1 base, and 7 bases lay in between. CDR3 length: 14 residues. Germline loops: CDR1 SNHLY, CDR2 FYNNEI. DNA for the CDR3: TGTGCCAGCAGTGGGCACAGAACTAATGAAAAACTGTTTTTT. Amino acids: CASSGHRTNEKLFF.

This chain joins TRBV28 and TRBJ1-6, with D maybe TRBD1 (5 bases). The V end was cut by 4 bases, the J end by 9 bases, with 16 bases between. This CDR3 is built from 15 residues. Germline lookup yields CDR1 MDHEN and CDR2 SYDVKM. CDR3 residues: CASSYEGAVASPLHF. The CDR3 coding sequence is TGTGCCAGCAGTTATGAAGGGGCCGTCGCTTCACCCCTCCACTTT.